This entry lists 28 T cell receptor beta chains sequenced from one sample in a study of PD-1 blockade in classical Hodgkin lymphoma. TCRdb keeps only in-frame clones here, not all; method: immunoSEQ multiplex PCR. The sample lists 20,000 to 25,000 clones, around 74% occurring once. As for time point: cycle 4 day 1 (C4D1), after more than five weeks of nivolumab. All patients relapsed after autologous stem cell transplantation, and brentuximab vedotin exposure varied. The study purified CD4+ T cells from thawed PBMCs using magnetic negative selection. Sequences were derived from CD4+ T cells from blood, sampled before the fourth cycle of nivolumab. The receptors were gathered from a human donor with classical Hodgkin lymphoma.

The rearrangement links TRBV5-1 to TRBJ2-3, with TRBD1 matching over 9 bases. Germline CDR1 reads SGHRS; CDR2 reads YFSETQ. The junction had 7 bases not matched to a gene; V was cut back by 0 bases and J by 5 bases. The CDR3 extends over 16 amino acids. The DNA of the CDR3 is TGCGCCAGCAGCTTGGAAGGGGACAGGGTGAGAGATACGCAGTATTTT. As protein: CASSLEGDRVRDTQYF.

The chain combines TRBV5-1 with TRBJ2-3; D is ambiguous. Germline V gives CDR1 SGHRS, CDR2 YFSETQ. V lost 2 bases and J lost 2, with 6 bases in between. This CDR3 is 13 amino acids long. The CDR3 protein is CASSFYDTDTQYF. The CDR3 DNA reads as TGCGCCAGCAGCTTCTATGACACAGATACGCAGTATTTT.

The chain links TRBV25-1 to TRBJ2-2, with D perhaps matching TRBD2 (6 bases). V was shortened by 9 bases and J by 6 bases, with 14 bases between the two germline ends. CDR1 and CDR2 (germline): MGHDK, SYGVNS. CDR3 length: 13 amino acids. In nucleotides, the CDR3 is TGTGCCAGTTCCCTCGGGGGAGCCGGGGAGCTGTTTTTT. It yields the protein CASSLGGAGELFF.

The gene calls are TRBV30 and TRBJ1-1; no reliable D call. The CDR3 spans 12 residues. The V end was cut by 2 bases, the J end by 3 bases, with 7 bases between. The germline V gene has CDR1 GTSNPN and CDR2 SVGIG (reference sequence). CDR3 protein: CAWSQRDTEAFF. CDR3 DNA sequence: TGTGCCTGGAGTCAGCGGGACACTGAAGCTTTCTTT.

This sequence joins TRBV5-6 and TRBJ2-3, with D possibly TRBD2 on 7 matching bases. Germline V gene lookup returns CDR1 SGHDT and CDR2 YYEEEE. The CDR3 runs 16 residues. Trimming shortened V by 0 bases and J by 2 bases, and 13 bases separated the two germline ends. CDR3 coding DNA: TGTGCCAGCAGCTTGGTGGGGGGGGACATCACAGATACGCAGTATTTT. This translates into CASSLVGGDITDTQYF. The full variable domain, in which reference TRBV5-6 and TRBJ2-3 provide the parts outside the CDR3, is DAGVTQSPTHLIKTRGQQVTLRCSPKSGHDTVSWYQQALGQGPQFIFQYYEEEERQRGNFPDRFSGHQFPNYSSELNVNALLLGDSALYLCASSLVGGDITDTQYFGPGTRLTVL.

The CDR3 DNA is TGTGCCAGCTCACCACCGATGGGACAGAGCTCCTACAATGAGCAGTTCTTC. It translates to CASSPPMGQSSYNEQFF. V usage is TRBV18 and J usage is TRBJ2-1, with TRBD1 matching 7 bases. Germline loops: CDR1 KGHSH, CDR2 LQKENI. The J segment lost 0 bases and the V segment lost 0 bases, leaving 5 bases of the junction unmatched. The CDR3 contains 17 residues.

The CDR3 is CAISGSGLAGGLGYEQYF. CDR3 sequence (DNA): TGTGCCATCAGTGGGTCGGGACTAGCGGGGGGCCTGGGCTACGAGCAGTACTTC. This sequence joins TRBV10-3 and TRBJ2-7, with 15 bases lining up with TRBD2. The trim removed 4 bases at V and 3 bases at J, leaving 10 bases unmatched. Germline V gene lookup returns CDR1 ENHRY and CDR2 SYGVKD. The CDR3 contains 18 residues.

The chain is built from TRBV2 and TRBJ2-7; unclear D gene. With 2 bases removed from V and 2 bases from J, the gap between germline ends came to 10 bases. Germline lookup yields CDR1 SNHLY and CDR2 FYNNEI. The CDR3 has 14 residues. The CDR3 loop is CASSESVRAYEQYF. DNA of the CDR3: TGTGCCAGCAGTGAATCCGTTCGAGCCTACGAGCAGTACTTC.

CDR3 DNA: TGTGCCATCAGTCTGGGACAGATGCAAGAGACCCAGTACTTC. This translates into CAISLGQMQETQYF. The V and J genes are TRBV10-3 and TRBJ2-5, with TRBD1 matching over 7 bases. CDR1 is ENHRY, CDR2 SYGVKD, per germline. Germline trimming cut 5 bases from V and 2 bases from J; bases unmatched to any gene: 5. The CDR3 covers 14 residues.

The rearrangement uses TRBV15 and TRBJ2-7; D possibly corresponds to TRBD2 (5 bases). The V end lost 0 bases, the J end lost 11 bases, and 14 bases lay between the germline ends. The CDR3 is 13 amino acids. CDR1 LNHNV and CDR2 YYDKDF come from the germline V gene (reference sequence). CDR3 sequence: CATSRDLEGGKYF. DNA of the CDR3: TGTGCCACCAGCAGAGATCTTGAGGGTGGCAAGTACTTC.

This clone was counted once. This rearrangement joins TRBV4-2 to TRBJ1-5; no reliable D call. This CDR3 spans 15 amino acids. Looked up from germline, CDR1 is LGHNA and CDR2 is YNFKEQ. V lost 0 bases and J lost 0, with 6 bases in between. The CDR3 reads CASSQDHNSNQPQHF. In nucleotides, the CDR3 is TGTGCCAGCAGCCAAGATCACAATAGCAATCAGCCCCAGCATTTT.

The V gene is TRBV4-1, the J gene TRBJ2-1; 8 bases are shared with TRBD2. Germline assignment: CDR1 MGHRA and CDR2 YSYEKL. Losses at the gene ends were 1 base for V and 4 bases for J; bases not matched to a gene: 6. This CDR3 has 16 amino acids. The CDR3 reads CASSQVGSGVYNEQFF. CDR3 nucleotides: TGCGCCAGCAGCCAAGTAGGTAGCGGGGTTTACAATGAGCAGTTCTTC.

This clone was detected once. The junction does not match germline at one end; this may be a read error. V gene TRBV7-7 combines with J gene TRBJ2-5; 11 nucleotides match TRBD2. The CDR3 runs to 13 residues. From germline, CDR1 is SSHAT and CDR2 FNYEAQ (reference sequence). CDR3 bases: TGTGCTAGCAGCTTGGATAGCGGGGGGGCTTTGTACTTC. Translating it yields CASSLDSGGALYF.

This sequence joins TRBV4-3 and TRBJ2-2; 9 bases line up with TRBD2. Trimming took 1 base from V and 6 from J; bases not matched to a gene: 18. The CDR3 is 20 residues long. Germline CDR1 and CDR2: LGHNA and YSLEER. CDR3 loop: CASSQVAGGGAMYSPGELFF. CDR3 sequence (DNA): TGCGCCAGCAGCCAAGTGGCGGGCGGGGGGGCGATGTATAGTCCCGGGGAGCTGTTTTTT.

The rearrangement uses TRBV6-6 and TRBJ1-1, with D unresolved. Germline V CDR1 and CDR2: MNHNY, SVGAGI (reference sequence). The CDR3 spans 11 residues. V lost 2 bases and J lost 8, with 6 bases in between. CDR3 in amino acids: CASSYTKEAFF. The CDR3 region has the DNA TGTGCCAGCAGTTACACTAAAGAAGCTTTCTTT.

This clone was observed once. This chain connects TRBV6-1 to TRBJ2-2, with a weak D call TRBD1 (5 bases). CDR1 MNHNS and CDR2 SASEGT come from the germline V gene. The V end lost 4 bases, the J end lost 6 bases, and 12 bases lay between the germline ends. The CDR3 loop spans 14 amino acids. The CDR3 DNA is TGTGCCAGCAGTGTAGGCAGGGCGGCCGGGGAGCTGTTTTTT. It is translated as CASSVGRAAGELFF.

The V gene is TRBV18, the J gene TRBJ2-1; the D gene is possibly TRBD2 (5 bases). Trimming removed 0 bases at V and 0 bases at J, with 6 bases between. This CDR3 is 15 amino acids long. Germline-derived CDR1 and CDR2 are KGHSH and LQKENI. This CDR3 reads CASSPPGSSYNEQFF. For the CDR3, the DNA is TGTGCCAGCTCACCACCGGGGAGCTCCTACAATGAGCAGTTCTTC.

The rearrangement uses TRBV18 and TRBJ1-1; D not certain. The CDR3 consists of 14 residues. CDR1 is KGHSH and CDR2 is LQKENI in the germline V gene. Trimming stripped 5 bases from V and 1 base from J, with 11 bases between. This chain's CDR3 is CASSKVRENTEAFF. DNA of the CDR3: TGTGCCAGCTCAAAGGTCAGAGAGAACACTGAAGCTTTCTTT.

This clone came up a few times. This rearrangement joins TRBV10-3 to TRBJ1-6, with D possibly matching TRBD1 (5 bases). CDR1 is ENHRY and CDR2 is SYGVKD in the germline V gene. The germline V and J ends were trimmed by 7 bases and 4 bases, with 11 bases remaining between them. The CDR3 length is 14 residues. The CDR3 loop is CAITRGGYNSPLHF. DNA of the CDR3: TGTGCCATCACCCGGGGCGGTTATAATTCACCCCTCCACTTT.

The V gene is TRBV5-5, the J gene TRBJ2-5; D possibly uses TRBD1 or TRBD2 (6 bases each). The V gene's germline CDR1 is SGHKS and CDR2 YYEKEE (reference sequence). With 5 bases removed from V and 5 bases from J, the gap between germline ends came to 16 bases. CDR3 length equals 14 residues. CDR3 sequence reads: CASSSWGAAETQYF. Here the CDR3 DNA reads TGTGCCAGCAGTTCATGGGGGGCGGCGGAGACCCAGTACTTC.

This chain uses TRBV10-3 with TRBJ1-1; D is uncertain. In germline, CDR1 is ENHRY, CDR2 SYGVKD. V lost 3 bases, J lost 0 bases, and 14 bases lay in between. The CDR3 consists of 16 residues. CDR3 sequence (DNA): TGTGCCATCAGTGAAGTAACAACAGTCATGAACACTGAAGCTTTCTTT. It yields the protein CAISEVTTVMNTEAFF.

This chain joins TRBV18 and TRBJ2-7; D unresolved. CDR1 KGHSH and CDR2 LQKENI come from the germline V gene. This CDR3 has 11 residues. V was pared by 6 bases and J by 5 bases, with 8 bases between. The CDR3 DNA follows: TGTGCCAGCTCCCTTCGGGACGAGCAGTACTTC. Amino acids: CASSLRDEQYF.

This clone appeared a single time. The chain recombines TRBV4-2 with TRBJ1-1, with a possible D match to TRBD1 (6 bases). The CDR3 spans 15 residues. The V and J ends lost 0 bases and 1 base respectively, with 9 bases between them. Germline lookup yields CDR1 LGHNA and CDR2 YNFKEQ. In DNA, the CDR3 is TGTGCCAGCAGCCAAGAGGGGGCAGGGAACACTGAAGCTTTCTTT. This translates into CASSQEGAGNTEAFF.

V gene TRBV6-1 combines with J gene TRBJ1-5; D gene ambiguous. There are 14 residues in the CDR3. The V gene lost 4 bases and the J gene lost 4 bases, with 11 bases spanning the gap. Germline CDR1 is MNHNS and CDR2 is SASEGT. The CDR3 nucleotides are TGTGCCAGCAGTGCCGGTTCCCCTAATCAGCCCCAGCATTTT. Translating it yields CASSAGSPNQPQHF.

V usage is TRBV5-1 and J usage is TRBJ2-5, with TRBD2 identical over 10 bases. The CDR3 has 15 amino acids. V shed 3 bases and J 1 base; nucleotides not matched to a gene: 3. Looked up from germline, CDR1 is SGHRS and CDR2 is YFSETQ. CDR3 nucleotides: TGCGCCAGCAGCTGGACTAGCGGATCCCAAGAGACCCAGTACTTC. Its protein is CASSWTSGSQETQYF.

The chain carries TRBV11-2 and TRBJ2-5; D uncertain. The CDR3 loop spans 11 amino acids. V was trimmed by 5 bases and J by 4 bases, leaving 5 bases between them. Germline lookup yields CDR1 SGHAT and CDR2 FQNNGV. The CDR3 here is CASSRGETQYF. CDR3 nucleotide sequence: TGTGCCAGCAGCCGAGGAGAGACCCAGTACTTC.

Relative to its sample, this clone is medium-sized. This rearrangement joins TRBV10-3 to TRBJ1-4; no reliable D call. This CDR3 is built from 13 residues. Germline V CDR1 and CDR2: ENHRY, SYGVKD. The V end was cut by 5 bases, the J end by 7 bases, with 11 bases between. The CDR3 DNA reads TGTGCCATCAGTATCGATGGCAGTGAAAAACTGTTTTTT. Encoded protein: CAISIDGSEKLFF.

The rearrangement uses TRBV20-1 and TRBJ1-1; no clear D gene. Germline V gene sequence: CDR1 DFQATT, CDR2 SNEGSKA (reference sequence). The ends were cut back, 6 bases at V and 5 bases at J, with 10 bases in the middle. The CDR3 covers 11 residues. As DNA, the CDR3 is TGCAGTGCCGCCTGGAGGACTGAAGCTTTCTTT. Translation gives CSAAWRTEAFF.